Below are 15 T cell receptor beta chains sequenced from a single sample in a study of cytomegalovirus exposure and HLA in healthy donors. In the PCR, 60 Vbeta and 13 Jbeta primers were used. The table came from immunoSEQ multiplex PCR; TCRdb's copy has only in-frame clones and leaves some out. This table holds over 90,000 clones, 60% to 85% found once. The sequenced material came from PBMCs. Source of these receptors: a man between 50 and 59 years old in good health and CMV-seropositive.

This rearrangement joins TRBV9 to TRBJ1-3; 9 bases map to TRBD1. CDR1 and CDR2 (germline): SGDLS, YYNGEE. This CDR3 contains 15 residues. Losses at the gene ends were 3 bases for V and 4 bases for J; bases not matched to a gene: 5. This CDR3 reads CASSDTGGIGNTIYF. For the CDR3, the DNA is TGTGCCAGCAGCGACACAGGGGGCATAGGAAACACCATATATTTT. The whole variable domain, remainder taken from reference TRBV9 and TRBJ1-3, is DSGVTQTPKHLITATGQRVTLRCSPRSGDLSVYWYQQSLDQGLQFLIQYYNGEERAKGNILERFSAQQFPDLHSELNLSSLELGDSALYFCASSDTGGIGNTIYFGEGSWLTVV.

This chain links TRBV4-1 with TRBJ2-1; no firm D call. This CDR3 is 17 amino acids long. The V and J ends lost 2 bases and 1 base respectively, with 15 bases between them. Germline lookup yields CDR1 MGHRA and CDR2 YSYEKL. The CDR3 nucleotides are TGCGCCAGCAGCCAATTAGATACCCTCAGGTCCTACAATGAGCAGTTCTTC. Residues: CASSQLDTLRSYNEQFF.

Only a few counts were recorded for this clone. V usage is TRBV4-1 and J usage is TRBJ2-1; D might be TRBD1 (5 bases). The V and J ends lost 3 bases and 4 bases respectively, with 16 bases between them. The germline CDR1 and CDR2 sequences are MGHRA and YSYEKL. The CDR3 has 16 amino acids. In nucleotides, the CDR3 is TGCGCCAGCAGCCAGTCACAGGTAGGCAGATACAATGAGCAGTTCTTC. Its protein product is CASSQSQVGRYNEQFF.

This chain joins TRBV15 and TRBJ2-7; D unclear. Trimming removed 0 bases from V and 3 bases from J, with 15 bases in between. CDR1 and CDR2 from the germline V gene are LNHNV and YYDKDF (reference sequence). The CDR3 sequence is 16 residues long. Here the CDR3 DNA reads TGTGCCACCAGCAGAGATGTAACAGCTGCTGACTACGAGCAGTACTTC. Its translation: CATSRDVTAADYEQYF.

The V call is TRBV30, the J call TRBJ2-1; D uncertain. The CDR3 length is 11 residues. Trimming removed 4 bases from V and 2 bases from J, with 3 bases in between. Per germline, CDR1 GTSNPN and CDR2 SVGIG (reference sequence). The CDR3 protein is CAWNTYNEQFF. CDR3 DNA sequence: TGTGCCTGGAATACCTACAATGAGCAGTTCTTC.

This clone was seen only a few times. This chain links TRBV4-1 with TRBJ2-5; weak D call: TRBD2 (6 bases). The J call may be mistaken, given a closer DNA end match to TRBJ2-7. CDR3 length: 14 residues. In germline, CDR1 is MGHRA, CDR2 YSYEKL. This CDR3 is CASSPRESPYEQYF. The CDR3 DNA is TGCGCCAGCAGCCCACGGGAGTCCCCCTACGAGCAGTACTTC.

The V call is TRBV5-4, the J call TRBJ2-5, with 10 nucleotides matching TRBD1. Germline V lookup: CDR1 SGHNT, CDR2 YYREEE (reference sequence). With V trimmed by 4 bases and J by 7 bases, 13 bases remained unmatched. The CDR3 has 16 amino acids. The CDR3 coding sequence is TGTGCCAGCAGCCGGGGGGCCGGGACAGGGGAGGGGACCCAGTACTTC. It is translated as CASSRGAGTGEGTQYF.

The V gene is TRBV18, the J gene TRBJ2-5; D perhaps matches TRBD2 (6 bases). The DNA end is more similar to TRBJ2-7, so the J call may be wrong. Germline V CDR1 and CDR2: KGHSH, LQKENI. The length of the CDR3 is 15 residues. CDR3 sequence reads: CASSPREPGDYEQYF. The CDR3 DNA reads TGTGCCAGCTCACCAAGGGAACCGGGAGATTACGAGCAGTACTTC.

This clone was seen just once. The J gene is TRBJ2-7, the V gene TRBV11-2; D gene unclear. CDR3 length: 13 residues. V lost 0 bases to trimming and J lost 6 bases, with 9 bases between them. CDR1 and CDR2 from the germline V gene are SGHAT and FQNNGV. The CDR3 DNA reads TGTGCCAGCAGCTTAGATACACGTTCCGAGCAGTACTTC. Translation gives CASSLDTRSEQYF.

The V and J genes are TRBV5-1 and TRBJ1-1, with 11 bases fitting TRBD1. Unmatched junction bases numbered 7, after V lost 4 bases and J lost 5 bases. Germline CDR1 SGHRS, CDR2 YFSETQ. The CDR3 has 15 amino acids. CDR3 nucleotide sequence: TGCGCCAGCAGCACGGACAGGGGGCAGGTTACTGAAGCTTTCTTT. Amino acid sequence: CASSTDRGQVTEAFF.

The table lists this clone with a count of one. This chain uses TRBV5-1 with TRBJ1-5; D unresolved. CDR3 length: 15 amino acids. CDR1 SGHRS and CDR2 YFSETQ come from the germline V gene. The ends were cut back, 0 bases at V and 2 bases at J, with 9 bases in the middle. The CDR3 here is CASSLDLSGNQPQHF. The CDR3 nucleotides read TGCGCCAGCAGCTTGGACTTGTCGGGCAATCAGCCCCAGCATTTT.

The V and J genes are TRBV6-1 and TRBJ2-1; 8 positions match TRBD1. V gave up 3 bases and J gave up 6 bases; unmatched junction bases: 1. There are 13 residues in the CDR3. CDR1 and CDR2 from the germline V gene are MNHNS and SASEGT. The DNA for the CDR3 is TGTGCCAGCAGTGACGACAGGGGCAATGAGCAGTTCTTC. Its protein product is CASSDDRGNEQFF.

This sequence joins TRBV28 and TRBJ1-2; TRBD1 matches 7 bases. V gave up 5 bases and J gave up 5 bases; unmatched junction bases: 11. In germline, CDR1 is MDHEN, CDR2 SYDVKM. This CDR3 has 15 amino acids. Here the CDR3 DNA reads TGTGCCAGCAGTATCGGACAGGTCGCAATTTATGGCTACACCTTC. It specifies CASSIGQVAIYGYTF.

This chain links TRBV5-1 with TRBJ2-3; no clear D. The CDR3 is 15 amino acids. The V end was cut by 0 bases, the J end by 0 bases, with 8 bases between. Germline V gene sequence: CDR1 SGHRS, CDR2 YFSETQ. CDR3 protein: CASSLVGSSTDTQYF. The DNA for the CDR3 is TGCGCCAGCAGCTTGGTCGGGTCTAGCACAGATACGCAGTATTTT. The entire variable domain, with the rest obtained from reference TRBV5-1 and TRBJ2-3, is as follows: KAGVTQTPRYLIKTRGQQVTLSCSPISGHRSVSWYQQTPGQGLQFLFEYFSETQRNKGNFPGRFSGRQFSNSRSEMNVSTLELGDSALYLCASSLVGSSTDTQYFGPGTRLTVL.

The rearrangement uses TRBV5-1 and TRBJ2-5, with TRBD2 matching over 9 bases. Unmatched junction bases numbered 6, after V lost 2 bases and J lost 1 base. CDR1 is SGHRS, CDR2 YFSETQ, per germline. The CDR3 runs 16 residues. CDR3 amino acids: CASSFLAGNPQETQYF. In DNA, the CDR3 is TGCGCCAGCAGCTTTCTAGCGGGAAATCCCCAAGAGACCCAGTACTTC.